The entry below describes one T cell receptor (beta chain). Its antigen remains unknown. This record belongs to a study of T cells in Graves' hyperthyroidism and ophthalmopathy. About the research overall: Peripheral blood was taken when the disease was first diagnosed, before any treatment began.

The source material, RNA transcripts, was used to amplify TCR beta CDR3 regions. The HTBI primer set drove a first-round RT-PCR of the TCR CDR3. One entry per CDR3 protein results from TCRdb running MiXCR on the multiplex PCR reads. Of over 400,000 distinct CDR3 sequences listed, 20% to 25% were seen once; the top ten hold about half. Findings and caveats of the study: Peripheral blood also featured most of the thyroid clonotypes expanded above 0.001.

V was pared by 2 bases and J by 3 bases, with 13 bases between. The CDR3 length is 14 residues. Germline-derived CDR1 and CDR2 are DFQATT and SNEGSKA (reference sequence). The origin of this receptor is a woman aged 70-85 years with Graves' ophthalmopathy. Sequences were obtained from blood. The chain has TRBV20-1 and TRBJ1-1, with D possibly matching TRBD1 (6 bases). The CDR3 protein is CSARTRGMDTEAFF. DNA for the CDR3: TGCAGTGCTAGAACCAGGGGAATGGACACTGAAGCTTTCTTT.